Shown below are 17 T cell receptor beta chains from a single sample sequenced in a study of T-cell reconstitution after alpha-beta-depleted transplantation in children (dated by TCRdb to about 2016). In the paper's terms, the treatment or condition label means: allogeneic hematopoietic cell transplantation with graft depleted of TCRalphabeta T cells and CD19 B cells. Receptor amplification or capture employed PCR. Sequenced using an Illumina HiSeq 2500. TCR libraries were prepared with molecular barcoding, using unique molecular identifiers to normalize TCRbeta repertoire quantification. The raw public reads went through TCRdb reprocessing: fastp at Q25, MiXCR clone calling, in-frame beta chains kept. When rows share a CDR3 protein, they turn into one entry using the most common DNA and genes. The sample table lists some 830,000 distinct CDR3 sequences, around 17% of them with a count of one. The leading ten clones occupy roughly 4.8% of the sample.

Sequences were derived from PBMCs, mostly from graft donor cells, sampled 360 days after TCRalphabeta/CD19-depleted stem cell transplant. These receptors all come from a male patient between 5 and 17 years old who had a stem cell transplant for acute lymphoblastic leukemia, so the T cells may come from the graft donor.

The rearrangement joins TRBV7-9 to TRBJ2-7, with D possibly being TRBD1 or TRBD2 (5 bases each). The CDR3 sequence is 14 residues long. Germline lookup yields CDR1 SEHNR and CDR2 FQNEAQ (reference sequence). V was clipped by 4 bases and J by 4 bases, with 14 bases between them. The CDR3: CASSSLTGAYEQYF. For the CDR3, the DNA is TGTGCCAGCAGCTCCCTCACCGGGGCGTACGAGCAGTACTTC.

The CDR3 DNA is TGTGCCAGCAGCTACCCGCTTACAGGGAGCCAAGAGACCCAGTACTTC. It encodes CASSYPLTGSQETQYF. The chain carries TRBV7-9 and TRBJ2-5, with D maybe TRBD1 (6 bases). This CDR3 has 16 amino acids. Germline values: CDR1 SEHNR, CDR2 FQNEAQ (reference sequence). Deletions cut 4 bases from V and 1 base from J, with 16 bases between.

This clonotype was found many times. The chain links TRBV4-1 to TRBJ2-1, with TRBD2 matching 11 bases. Germline values: CDR1 MGHRA, CDR2 YSYEKL. Germline trimming cut 2 bases from V and 6 bases from J; bases unmatched to any gene: 3. The CDR3 covers 15 residues. The CDR3 loop reads CASSQLAGGGNEQFF. The DNA for the CDR3 is TGCGCCAGCAGCCAACTAGCGGGAGGAGGCAATGAGCAGTTCTTC.

This clonotype has at least ten counts. The chain employs TRBV24-1 and TRBJ2-1; D may be TRBD2 (7 bases). Trimming took off 1 base at V and 10 bases at J, with 13 bases between the two ends. Per the germline V gene, CDR1 is KGHDR and CDR2 is SFDVKD. This CDR3 spans 14 amino acids. The CDR3 bases are TGTGCCACCAGTGATTTCTGGGGGGGCATGGAGCAGTTCTTC. Residues: CATSDFWGGMEQFF.

V and J are TRBV6-4 and TRBJ2-1; D ambiguous. V dropped 3 bases and J dropped 0 bases, with 15 bases sitting between them. There are 17 residues in the CDR3. From germline, CDR1 is MRHNA and CDR2 SNTAGT. CDR3 sequence (DNA): TGTGCCAGCAGTGATCGGACGGGCCAGAGCTCCTACAATGAGCAGTTCTTC. This codes for CASSDRTGQSSYNEQFF.

This chain connects TRBV5-1 to TRBJ2-7, with D hard to call. V was shortened by 4 bases and J by 5 bases, with 10 bases between the two germline ends. Germline V gene lookup returns CDR1 SGHRS and CDR2 YFSETQ. The CDR3 covers 12 residues. The CDR3 nucleotides are TGCGCCAGCAGCATGATTACCAACGAGCAGTACTTC. Translating gives CASSMITNEQYF.

This clonotype was detected ten times or more. The CDR3: CASSNPTSGSTDTQYF. The CDR3 DNA reads TGTGCCAGCAGTAACCCGACTAGCGGAAGCACAGATACGCAGTATTTT. This rearrangement joins TRBV6-5 to TRBJ2-3, with TRBD2 matching over 9 bases. The CDR3 contains 16 residues. J lost 0 bases, V lost 5 bases, and 6 bases had no gene match. The V gene's germline CDR1 is MNHEY and CDR2 SVGAGI.

This chain connects TRBV5-1 to TRBJ2-1; D call uncertain. Germline CDR1 is SGHRS and CDR2 is YFSETQ. V was cut by 2 bases and J by 8 bases, with 14 bases left in between. CDR3 length equals 14 residues. The CDR3: CASSFRVEADEQFF. The CDR3 nucleotides read TGCGCCAGCAGCTTCCGGGTAGAGGCGGATGAGCAGTTCTTC.

There are a few counts of this clonotype. J is TRBJ1-2 and V is TRBV20-1, with unresolved D. The CDR3 sequence is 13 residues long. Germline CDR1 DFQATT, CDR2 SNEGSKA (reference sequence). V was shortened by 6 bases and J by 1 base, with 12 bases between the two germline ends. The DNA of the CDR3 is TGCAGTGCCGCCTACCGGTTTAACTATGGCTACACCTTC. This gives the protein CSAAYRFNYGYTF.

This clonotype was seen only a few times. The chain joins TRBV5-6 to TRBJ2-5; D gene ambiguous. The germline CDR1 and CDR2 sequences are SGHDT and YYEEEE. This CDR3 has 13 residues. Deletions cut 2 bases from V and 4 bases from J, with 9 bases between. The CDR3 region is CASSLGSSETQYF. The CDR3 DNA is TGTGCCAGCAGCTTAGGGTCGTCAGAGACCCAGTACTTC.

This clonotype occurred a few times. V and J are TRBV6-5 and TRBJ2-1, with 7 bases that match TRBD1. The V gene end was trimmed by 5 bases and the J gene end by 1 base; junction bases not matched to a gene: 8. This CDR3 region has 16 residues. Germline CDR1 MNHEY, CDR2 SVGAGI. The CDR3 sequence is CASSNLQGLSYNEQFF. CDR3 sequence (DNA): TGTGCCAGCAGTAACTTACAGGGGCTTTCCTACAATGAGCAGTTCTTC.

The sample holds a few counts of this clonotype. CDR3 sequence: CASSSFGLLGQMLQETQYF. CDR3 nucleotides: TGTGCCAGCAGCAGCTTTGGACTCTTAGGACAGATGCTTCAAGAGACCCAGTACTTC. This chain connects TRBV27 to TRBJ2-5; D is perhaps TRBD1 (6 bases). CDR3 size: 19 residues. Germline V CDR1 and CDR2: MNHEY, SMNVEV (reference sequence). The germline V and J ends were trimmed by 6 bases and 2 bases, with 28 bases remaining between them.

This chain connects TRBV5-1 to TRBJ2-5, with D possibly being TRBD1 (6 bases). The CDR3 is made up of 13 amino acids. V lost 4 bases and J 3 bases, leaving 10 bases between the germline ends. CDR1 is SGHRS, CDR2 YFSETQ, per germline. This CDR3 reads CASSGRTEETQYF. The CDR3 DNA reads as TGCGCCAGCAGCGGACGGACAGAAGAGACCCAGTACTTC. Together with reference TRBV5-1 and TRBJ2-5, the CDR3 gives the full variable domain: KAGVTQTPRYLIKTRGQQVTLSCSPISGHRSVSWYQQTPGQGLQFLFEYFSETQRNKGNFPGRFSGRQFSNSRSEMNVSTLELGDSALYLCASSGRTEETQYFGPGTRLLVL.

V usage is TRBV6-1 and J usage is TRBJ2-7, with 7 bases identical to TRBD1. This CDR3 is 14 amino acids long. Trimming cost V 6 bases and J 3 bases; bases outside gene matches: 8. Germline V gene sequence: CDR1 MNHNS, CDR2 SASEGT. This CDR3 is CASRARQGVYEQYF. CDR3 DNA: TGTGCCAGCAGGGCCCGGCAGGGGGTCTACGAGCAGTACTTC.

This clonotype was counted many times. This rearrangement joins TRBV30 to TRBJ1-2, with 9 positions matching TRBD1. V was clipped by 2 bases and J by 8 bases; unmatched bases: 9. The germline V gene has CDR1 GTSNPN and CDR2 SVGIG (reference sequence). The CDR3 is 14 residues long. The CDR3 DNA is TGTGCCTGGAGTTTGGGACAGGGCTTCGTCGGCTACACCTTC. It is translated as CAWSLGQGFVGYTF.

This clonotype was seen only a few times. This rearrangement joins TRBV29-1 to TRBJ2-5, with 8 nucleotides matching TRBD2. With V trimmed by 1 base and J by 3 bases, 7 bases remained unmatched. The germline V gene has CDR1 SQVTM and CDR2 ANQGSEA. The CDR3 sequence is 15 residues long. This CDR3 is CSVEVPGTRKETQYF. As DNA, the CDR3 is TGCAGCGTTGAAGTGCCCGGGACTAGAAAAGAGACCCAGTACTTC. Combining the CDR3 with reference TRBV29-1 and TRBJ2-5 gives the whole variable domain SAVISQKPSRDICQRGTSLTIQCQVDSQVTMMFWYRQQPGQSLTLIATANQGSEATYESGFVIDKFPISRPNLTFSTLTVSNMSPEDSSIYLCSVEVPGTRKETQYFGPGTRLLVL.

This clonotype was counted ten times or more. The chain carries TRBV20-1 and TRBJ1-2, with D perhaps TRBD1 (5 bases). The CDR3 is made up of 12 amino acids. With 6 bases removed from V and 5 bases from J, the gap between germline ends came to 13 bases. Germline lookup yields CDR1 DFQATT and CDR2 SNEGSKA (reference sequence). In nucleotides, the CDR3 is TGCAGTGCAGGGGTGGGTTCTTATGGCTACACCTTC. Translated: CSAGVGSYGYTF.